The 12 T cell receptor beta chains reported below all come from one sample, sequenced in a study of cytomegalovirus exposure and HLA in healthy donors. Primers: 60 Vbeta forward and 13 Jbeta reverse. Profiling relied on immunoSEQ multiplex PCR, and the TCRdb table lists in-frame clones only, not all of them. The sample contains nearly 110,000 clones, 75% to 85% of which appear only once. Sequencing was done on a sample of PBMCs. The receptor source for this set is a man in his fifties or sixties in good health and CMV-seronegative.

The rearrangement joins TRBV7-2 to TRBJ1-1; weak D call: TRBD1 (5 bases). The length of the CDR3 is 15 residues. Deletions cut 2 bases from V and 0 bases from J, with 10 bases between. Germline CDR1 is SGHTA and CDR2 is FQGNSA. This CDR3 reads CASSLQGSMNTEAFF. The CDR3 DNA follows: TGTGCCAGCAGCTTACAGGGCAGCATGAACACTGAAGCTTTCTTT.

This chain uses TRBV4-2 with TRBJ1-2; D is possibly TRBD1 (5 bases). CDR1 and CDR2 from the germline V gene are LGHNA and YNFKEQ. Trimming cost V 0 bases and J 8 bases, with 16 bases left between them. The CDR3 extends over 15 amino acids. Here the CDR3 DNA reads TGTGCCAGCAGCCAAGAAATGGGGCGTCTAGGCGGCTACACCTTC. Translating it yields CASSQEMGRLGGYTF.

The V and J genes are TRBV5-5 and TRBJ2-7, with unresolved D. Germline V gene sequence: CDR1 SGHKS, CDR2 YYEKEE (reference sequence). The CDR3 covers 15 residues. V lost 2 bases, J lost 2 bases, and 14 bases lay in between. The CDR3 bases are TGTGCCAGCAGCTTAGAGGCCCCCGCCGCCTACGAGCAGTACGTC. Protein: CASSLEAPAAYEQYV.

The V and J genes are TRBV28 and TRBJ2-3; TRBD2 matches at 9 bases. The CDR3 has 15 amino acids. J gave up 1 base and V 6 bases, and 5 bases lay outside the gene matches. The germline V gene encodes CDR1 MDHEN and CDR2 SYDVKM. The CDR3 sequence: CASRKLAGGTDTQYF. CDR3 DNA: TGTGCCAGCAGAAAACTAGCGGGCGGCACAGATACGCAGTATTTT.

V gene TRBV30 combines with J gene TRBJ2-1, with 8 nucleotides matching TRBD2. The length of the CDR3 is 15 residues. Germline loops: CDR1 GTSNPN, CDR2 SVGIG (reference sequence). The junction had 8 bases not matched to a gene; V was cut back by 6 bases and J by 1 base. CDR3 coding DNA: TGTGCCTGTCAAGCGGGGGCCTCTTCCTACAATGAGCAGTTCTTC. This gives the protein CACQAGASSYNEQFF.

The chain couples TRBV10-3 to TRBJ2-3; maybe TRBD2 (6 bases). Trimming left V 3 bases short and J 4 bases short, with 17 bases between. The CDR3 has 16 residues. The V gene's germline CDR1 is ENHRY and CDR2 SYGVKD. CDR3 DNA: TGTGCCATCAGTGATTCCGGGACTCCCCACGCAGATACGCAGTATTTT. Protein product: CAISDSGTPHADTQYF.

This clone has only a few counts. The CDR3 loop is CASSQVGLRGSSNYGYTF. Written as DNA, the CDR3 is TGCGCCAGCAGCCAAGTAGGGCTCAGGGGTTCCTCTAACTATGGCTACACCTTC. V is TRBV4-1 and J is TRBJ1-2; D may be TRBD1 (6 bases). The CDR3 is 18 amino acids. Germline V gene sequence: CDR1 MGHRA, CDR2 YSYEKL. Trimming removed 1 base at V and 0 bases at J, with 18 bases between.

The chain has TRBV5-1 and TRBJ1-1, with D maybe TRBD1 (5 bases). Trimming shortened V by 4 bases and J by 6 bases, and 16 bases separated the two germline ends. Germline-derived CDR1 and CDR2 are SGHRS and YFSETQ. The CDR3 is made up of 14 amino acids. The CDR3 DNA follows: TGCGCCAGCAGCCATGGAGGGACGGGCTCTGAAGCTTTCTTT. Translating gives CASSHGGTGSEAFF.

The CDR3 is CASSLVGGFNYGYTF. CDR3 sequence (DNA): TGTGCCAGCAGTCTAGTAGGGGGCTTTAACTATGGCTACACCTTC. This chain links TRBV28 with TRBJ1-2, with TRBD1 identical over 7 bases. V was pared by 5 bases and J by 1 base, with 7 bases of the junction left unmatched. Germline loops: CDR1 MDHEN, CDR2 SYDVKM. CDR3 size: 15 residues.

The chain links TRBV5-4 to TRBJ2-7, with a tentative D call TRBD1 (6 bases). The V gene lost 3 bases and the J gene lost 6 bases, with 16 bases spanning the gap. CDR3 length: 14 amino acids. Germline V CDR1 and CDR2: SGHNT, YYREEE (reference sequence). The CDR3 nucleotides read TGTGCCAGCAGCTCCGGACAGCAGAGGAGCGAGCAGTACGTC. It is translated as CASSSGQQRSEQYV.

V usage is TRBV6-5 and J usage is TRBJ2-5, with TRBD1 matching over 7 bases. V shed 6 bases and J 5 bases; nucleotides not matched to a gene: 6. The germline V gene has CDR1 MNHEY and CDR2 SVGAGI. CDR3 length: 13 residues. This chain's CDR3 is CASSPDREETQYF. The CDR3 nucleotides read TGTGCCAGCAGCCCCGACAGGGAGGAGACCCAGTACTTC.

The chain is built from TRBV4-3 and TRBJ1-1, with D unresolved. The CDR3 consists of 15 residues. Trimming removed 6 bases from V and 0 bases from J, with 14 bases in between. Germline CDR1 is LGHNA and CDR2 is YSLEER. CDR3 region: CASSFTTEMNTEAFF. CDR3 in DNA: TGCGCCAGCAGTTTCACCACAGAGATGAACACTGAAGCTTTCTTT.